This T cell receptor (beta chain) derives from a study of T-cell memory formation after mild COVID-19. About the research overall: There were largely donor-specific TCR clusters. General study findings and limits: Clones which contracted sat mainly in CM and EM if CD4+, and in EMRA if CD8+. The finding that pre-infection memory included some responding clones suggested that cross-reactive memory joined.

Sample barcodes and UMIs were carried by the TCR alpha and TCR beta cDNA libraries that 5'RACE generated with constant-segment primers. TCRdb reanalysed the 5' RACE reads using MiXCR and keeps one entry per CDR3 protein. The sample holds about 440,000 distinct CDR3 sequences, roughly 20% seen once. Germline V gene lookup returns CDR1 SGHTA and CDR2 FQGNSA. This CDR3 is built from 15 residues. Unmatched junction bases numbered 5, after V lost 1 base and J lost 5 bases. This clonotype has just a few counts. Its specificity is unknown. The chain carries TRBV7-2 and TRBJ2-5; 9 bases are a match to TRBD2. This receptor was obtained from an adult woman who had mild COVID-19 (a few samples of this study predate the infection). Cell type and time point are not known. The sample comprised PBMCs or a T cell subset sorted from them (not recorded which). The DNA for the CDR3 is TGTGCCAGCAGCTTAGGGGGACTAGCTGTGGAGACCCAGTACTTC. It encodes CASSLGGLAVETQYF.